The 5 T cell receptor beta chains below were found in one sample sequenced in a study of cytomegalovirus exposure and HLA in healthy donors. Use of 60 Vbeta and 13 Jbeta primers characterized the PCR. Profiled with immunoSEQ multiplex PCR; TCRdb holds only in-frame clones, not every one. Among about 110,000 clones listed, roughly 74% were seen once. The sequencing sample was made of PBMCs. These receptors came from a woman in her twenties or thirties in good health and CMV-seronegative.

This chain connects TRBV7-8 to TRBJ1-5, with D hard to call. The CDR3 has 12 residues. V was cut by 5 bases and J by 9 bases, with 11 bases left in between. Germline V gives CDR1 SGHVS, CDR2 FQNEAQ. CDR3 sequence (DNA): TGTGCCAGCAGCGGGAGTCCTGTGCCCCAGCATTTT. Translation: CASSGSPVPQHF.

The sample holds a few counts of this clone. The rearrangement links TRBV30 to TRBJ1-6, with D hard to call. This CDR3 has 12 residues. V was cut by 7 bases and J by 8 bases, with 12 bases left in between. From germline, CDR1 is GTSNPN and CDR2 SVGIG (reference sequence). The CDR3 DNA is TGTGCCTCGGGGAATGGGTATTCACCCCTCCACTTT. As protein: CASGNGYSPLHF.

The rearrangement uses TRBV4-2 and TRBJ2-7; no clear D gene. V was clipped by 0 bases and J by 4 bases, with 16 bases between them. The germline V gene encodes CDR1 LGHNA and CDR2 YNFKEQ. CDR3 length: 16 amino acids. The CDR3 sequence: CASSQDLTTESYEQYF. CDR3 nucleotides: TGTGCCAGCAGCCAAGATCTCACTACGGAATCGTACGAGCAGTACTTC.

The chain links TRBV5-1 to TRBJ2-5; the D is unclear. CDR3 length: 13 amino acids. Trimming removed 1 base at V and 4 bases at J, with 8 bases between. Germline CDR1 SGHRS, CDR2 YFSETQ. This CDR3 is CASSLPGGETQYF. The CDR3 nucleotides read TGCGCCAGCAGCTTGCCGGGTGGAGAGACCCAGTACTTC.

Notes on this clone: One junction end disagrees with the germline gene, perhaps due to a read error. CDR3 residues: CASSLDRETEAFF. The CDR3 DNA is TGTGCTAGCAGCTTAGACAGGGAGACTGAAGCTTTCTTT. The rearrangement links TRBV7-7 to TRBJ1-1; TRBD1 agrees at 7 bases. Per germline, CDR1 SSHAT and CDR2 FNYEAQ (reference sequence). There are 13 residues in the CDR3.